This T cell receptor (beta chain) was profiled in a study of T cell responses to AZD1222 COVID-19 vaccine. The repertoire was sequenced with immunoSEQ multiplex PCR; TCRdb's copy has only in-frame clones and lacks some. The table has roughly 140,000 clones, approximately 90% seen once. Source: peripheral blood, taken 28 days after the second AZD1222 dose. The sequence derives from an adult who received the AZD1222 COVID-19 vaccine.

CDR3 protein: CASRRDTYEQYF. The DNA for the CDR3 is TGTGCCAGCAGAAGGGACACCTACGAGCAGTACTTC. This chain connects TRBV6-5 to TRBJ2-7; maybe TRBD1 (6 bases). The CDR3 contains 12 residues. Trimming pared 6 bases from V and 2 bases from J, leaving 8 bases between. Germline values: CDR1 MNHEY, CDR2 SVGAGI.